What follows are 16 T cell receptor beta chains derived from one specimen sequenced in a study of shared clonotypes between healthy human individuals. Generated by immunoSEQ multiplex PCR, the TCRdb table keeps only in-frame clones and is missing some. The table has fewer than 500,000 clones, over 60% seen once. The sequencing sample was made of PBMCs. The receptors stem from a woman in her thirties or forties in good health. Some clones in this sample may be carry-over from other donors' samples.

There are a few counts of this clone. The chain is built from TRBV15 and TRBJ2-1, with 13 bases fitting TRBD2. CDR1 is LNHNV, CDR2 YYDKDF, per germline (reference sequence). V lost 3 bases to trimming and J lost 6 bases; unmatched junction nucleotides: 14. CDR3 length: 19 amino acids. The CDR3 spells CATSSALLAGGEIGNEQFF. The CDR3 DNA sequence: TGTGCCACCAGCAGTGCATTACTAGCGGGAGGGGAAATTGGCAATGAGCAGTTCTTC. Full variable domain (remainder filled in from reference TRBV15 and TRBJ2-1): DAMVIQNPRYQVTQFGKPVTLSCSQTLNHNVMYWYQQKSSQAPKLLFHYYDKDFNNEADTPDNFQSRRPNTSFCFLDIRSPGLGDTAMYLCATSSALLAGGEIGNEQFFGPGTRLTVL.

J is TRBJ2-7 and V is TRBV9, with TRBD1 identical over 8 bases. Germline V gene data show CDR1 as SGDLS and CDR2 as YYNGEE. V lost 4 bases, J lost 1 base, and 7 bases stayed unmatched. The CDR3 consists of 15 residues. This chain's CDR3 is CASSPRQGHSYEQYF. DNA of the CDR3: TGTGCCAGCAGCCCAAGACAGGGGCATTCCTACGAGCAGTACTTC.

The V gene is TRBV6-5, the J gene TRBJ2-5; 13 bases match TRBD2. V shed 5 bases and J 5 bases; nucleotides not matched to a gene: 5. Germline V gene data show CDR1 as MNHEY and CDR2 as SVGAGI. This CDR3 has 15 residues. The DNA for the CDR3 is TGTGCCAGCAGTACTAGCGGGAGGGGTCGGGAGACCCAGTACTTC. Translation: CASSTSGRGRETQYF.

This clone was seen a few times. This rearrangement joins TRBV28 to TRBJ1-1; D is unclear. CDR1 is MDHEN and CDR2 is SYDVKM in the germline V gene. The CDR3 loop spans 14 amino acids. The V end was cut by 2 bases, the J end by 1 base, with 8 bases between. The CDR3 protein is CASSLTLRNTEAFF. The CDR3 DNA follows: TGTGCCAGCAGTTTAACCCTCAGGAACACTGAAGCTTTCTTT.

This chain links TRBV7-2 with TRBJ2-7, with a possible D match to TRBD2 (6 bases). The V end lost 1 base, the J end lost 6 bases, and 13 bases lay between the germline ends. The CDR3 is made up of 14 amino acids. Germline loops: CDR1 SGHTA, CDR2 FQGNSA. This CDR3 is CASSLVPQGGEQYF. CDR3 in DNA: TGTGCCAGCAGCTTAGTCCCTCAGGGAGGCGAGCAGTACTTC.

The V and J genes are TRBV5-4 and TRBJ2-7, with 8 bases identical to TRBD2. The CDR3 sequence is 14 residues long. The germline gives CDR1 SGHNT, CDR2 YYREEE (reference sequence). Unmatched junction bases numbered 8, after V lost 3 bases and J lost 6 bases. CDR3 amino acids: CASSSKARGGEQYF. The CDR3 region has the DNA TGTGCCAGCAGCTCAAAAGCCCGGGGGGGCGAGCAGTACTTC.

The chain combines TRBV7-6 with TRBJ2-2, with D possibly matching TRBD1 (5 bases). The CDR3 contains 15 residues. CDR1 and CDR2 (germline): SGHVS, FNYEAQ. The V end was cut by 8 bases, the J end by 3 bases, with 16 bases between. CDR3 bases: TGTGCCAGCTCCTGGGGCCATCTGGACACCGGGGAGCTGTTTTTT. Protein sequence: CASSWGHLDTGELFF. The variable domain in full, completed from reference TRBV7-6 and TRBJ2-2, reads GAGVSQSPRYKVTKRGQDVALRCDPISGHVSLYWYRQALGQGPEFLTYFNYEAQQDKSGLPNDRFSAERPEGSISTLTIQRTEQRDSAMYRCASSWGHLDTGELFFGEGSRLTVL.

The rearrangement joins TRBV7-9 to TRBJ2-1, with a possible D match to TRBD2 (5 bases). Germline V lookup: CDR1 SEHNR, CDR2 FQNEAQ (reference sequence). The CDR3 has 14 residues. The ends were cut back, 3 bases at V and 3 bases at J, with 9 bases in the middle. The CDR3 loop is CASSFYRDYNEQFF. CDR3 coding DNA: TGTGCCAGCAGCTTCTACCGGGACTACAATGAGCAGTTCTTC.

This clone came up a few times. V and J are TRBV6-6 and TRBJ2-2; D ambiguous. V was shortened by 5 bases and J by 6 bases, with 10 bases between the two germline ends. CDR1 MNHNY and CDR2 SVGAGI come from the germline V gene (reference sequence). The CDR3 length is 13 residues. CDR3 protein: CASSRTVSGELFF. CDR3 coding DNA: TGTGCCAGCAGTCGCACTGTCTCCGGGGAGCTGTTTTTT.

This chain connects TRBV30 to TRBJ2-2, with 8 bases that match TRBD1. V lost 3 bases, J lost 2 bases, and 5 bases stayed unmatched. CDR1 GTSNPN and CDR2 SVGIG come from the germline V gene (reference sequence). This CDR3 region has 15 residues. This CDR3 is CAWSGPGGNTGELFF. DNA for the CDR3: TGTGCCTGGAGCGGCCCAGGGGGCAACACCGGGGAGCTGTTTTTT.

This clone was seen only once. The genes are TRBV2 and TRBJ2-1, with D unclear. The CDR3 totals 11 residues. The germline V and J ends were trimmed by 7 bases and 3 bases, with 4 bases remaining between them. Per the germline V gene, CDR1 is SNHLY and CDR2 is FYNNEI. The CDR3 DNA reads as TGTGCCAGCACCCTCTACAATGAGCAGTTCTTC. Translating gives CASTLYNEQFF.

The chain has TRBV5-6 and TRBJ2-5, with unresolved D. The J call may be mistaken, given a closer DNA end match to TRBJ2-7. Germline V gives CDR1 SGHDT, CDR2 YYEEEE. The length of the CDR3 is 12 residues. CDR3 DNA: TGTGCCAGCAGCTTGGCATACTACGAGCAGTACTTC. This encodes CASSLAYYEQYF.

This clone was detected ten times or more. The junction departs from germline at one end; a sequencing error may be responsible. The chain is built from TRBV5-1 and TRBJ2-7; 8 bases are a match to TRBD1. The CDR3 covers 13 residues. The germline V gene encodes CDR1 SGHRS and CDR2 YFSETQ. CDR3 sequence reads: CASNLQGANEQYF. In DNA, the CDR3 is TGCGCCAGCAACTTGCAGGGGGCAAACGAGCAGTACTTC.

The chain's CDR3 is CASSLDTAETQYF. The CDR3 DNA is TGTGCCAGCAGCTTGGACACCGCAGAGACCCAGTACTTC. The genes are TRBV7-7 and TRBJ2-5; tentative D call: TRBD1 (5 bases). The length of the CDR3 is 13 residues. Between the trimmed V and J ends, which lost 3 bases and 4 bases, there was a span of 9 bases. CDR1 and CDR2 (germline): SSHAT, FNYEAQ (reference sequence).

The rearrangement uses TRBV18 and TRBJ2-7; 10 bases agree with TRBD2. The CDR3 runs 15 residues. CDR1 and CDR2 from the germline V gene are KGHSH and LQKENI. Trimming cost V 3 bases and J 1 base; bases outside gene matches: 3. CDR3 sequence reads: CASSPKTSGSYEQYF. CDR3 bases: TGTGCCAGCTCACCGAAGACTAGCGGGTCCTACGAGCAGTACTTC.

This clone was observed a handful of times. The V gene is TRBV10-3, the J gene TRBJ1-4, with D tentatively TRBD1 (5 bases). V gave up 5 bases and J gave up 7 bases, with 14 bases separating them. The germline V gene has CDR1 ENHRY and CDR2 SYGVKD. The CDR3 loop spans 14 amino acids. Here the CDR3 reads CAISTLPRGEKLFF. CDR3 bases: TGTGCCATCAGTACTCTACCTAGGGGTGAAAAACTGTTTTTT.